What follows is one TCR beta chain and its context. A single base separates this from a much larger clone, so it may be a read error. This entry comes from a study of regulatory T cells in long-lasting Graves disease. Both iRepertoire HTBI primers and Arm-PCR of CDR3 regions were used to build the TCR beta libraries. TCRdb reprocessed the multiplex PCR reads with MiXCR, giving one entry per CDR3 protein. The table has fewer than 400,000 distinct CDR3 sequences, less than 25% seen once. Time point specified: persistent/refractory GD, antithyroid drugs over 5 years with positive TRAb. With RNA extracted from PBMCs as input, the TCR library was made. In this cohort, patients came from an endocrinology department located in Xi'an, China. Germline V gene lookup returns CDR1 SNHLY and CDR2 FYNNEI. V was trimmed by 8 bases and J by 5 bases, leaving 12 bases between them. The CDR3 contains 12 residues.

The sample here was peripheral blood mononuclear cells (PBMCs), taken when the disease was refractory, from a patient treated with antithyroid drugs. The origin of this receptor is a female donor with Graves disease. The chain combines TRBV2 with TRBJ2-5; D is unclear. The CDR3 loop is CASSKVGETQYF. DNA for the CDR3: TGTGCCAGCTCCAAGGTGGGGGAGACCCAGTACTTC.